The present TCR beta chain was sequenced within a study of T cells after yellow fever vaccination. Study-level background: Those fractions that held only low numbers of cells were prepared using the SMART-Seq v4 Ultra Low Input RNA kit. Study-level points and caveats: Clones from primary vaccination mostly reappeared after the booster (about 97% CD4, just over 85% CD8). When the response was secondary, it was weaker but reached its peak faster, day 5 versus 15. The bulk population could contribute abundant contaminating clonotypes to FACS-sorted repertoires.

This CDR3 spans 14 amino acids. V was trimmed by 7 bases and J by 1 base, leaving 13 bases between them. TCRdb used MiXCR to reprocess the 5' RACE reads, holding one entry per CDR3 protein. The table has 300,000 to 350,000 distinct CDR3 sequences, around 4.5% seen once; the top ten hold around 19%. This clonotype was counted only a few times. Antigen: not known. The sequences come from PBMCs, collected 15 days after the yellow fever booster vaccination. The clonotype was recovered from a man in his late teens or twenties who received the YFV17D yellow fever vaccine. V and J are TRBV12-3 or TRBV12-4 and TRBJ1-1; tentatively, D is TRBD1 (6 bases). CDR3 in DNA: TGTGCCAGCACCGCGGGGACACCGAACACTGAAGCTTTCTTT. Protein: CASTAGTPNTEAFF.